The sequence of this T cell receptor beta chain was determined in a study of regulatory T cells in long-lasting Graves disease. Regarding the study as a whole: Persistent disease preferred TRBV28, TRBJ1-2 and TRBJ2-5.

This clonotype has at least ten counts. Its antigen remains unknown. Construction of TCR beta libraries relied on iRepertoire HTBI primers and on Arm-PCR targeting CDR3 regions. TCRdb used MiXCR to reprocess the multiplex PCR reads, holding one entry per CDR3 protein. The sample records hundreds of thousands of distinct CDR3 sequences, about 12% being singletons. The time point was: newly diagnosed GD, antithyroid drugs for less than 3 months. PBMC-derived RNA was used for the TCR library. CDR1 is MDHEN and CDR2 is SYDVKM in the germline V gene. Trimming at V came to 3 bases and at J to 0 bases, leaving 11 bases not matched to a gene. The CDR3 sequence is 19 residues long. These records were also assigned to another study, of T cells in Graves' hyperthyroidism and ophthalmopathy. According to that study: The definition of stable Graves' hyperthyroidism was no ophthalmopathy progression within 18 months. Model output signaled ophthalmopathy a median roughly 6.5 months ahead of onset.

This sequence originates from a woman aged 25 to 39 with Graves disease. The rearrangement joins TRBV28 to TRBJ1-5, with 10 nucleotides matching TRBD1. Source: peripheral blood mononuclear cells (PBMCs), taken at new diagnosis, from a patient treated with antithyroid drugs. The CDR3 loop is CASSFWLGQGKYSNQPQHF. CDR3 bases: TGTGCCAGCAGTTTCTGGCTGGGACAGGGGAAATATAGCAATCAGCCCCAGCATTTT.